The present TCR beta chain was sequenced within a study of graft-versus-host responses after intestinal transplantation. At the level of the study: Every transplant recipient was induced with anti-thymocyte globulin, then maintained on tacrolimus and steroids for 2 to 3 years. Findings of the study overall: Allografts of one patient group, those with graft-donor T cell macrochimerism, had high graft-versus-host to host-versus-graft clonal ratios. Some GvH clones were seen earlier in gut or blood, suggesting intestinal origin.

Researchers processed graft tissue to release intraepithelial and lamina propria lymphocytes. In its sample, this clone was seen a few times. The antigen remains unidentified. Only in-frame clones appear in the TCRdb table, and some are missing; sequencing was by immunoSEQ multiplex PCR. The sample contains around 7,000 clones, under 70% of which appear only once. Germline V lookup: CDR1 LGHNA, CDR2 YSLEER. The CDR3 is 17 residues long. Unmatched junction bases numbered 4, after V lost 0 bases and J lost 0 bases. The specimen was ileum tissue, collected less than 60 days after transplant. The TCR sequence derives from a human patient who received an intestinal transplant, so some T cells may come from the graft donor. The rearrangement uses TRBV4-3 and TRBJ2-1; 8 bases agree with TRBD2. This CDR3 reads CASSQDLSGSSYNEQFF. The CDR3 bases are TGCGCCAGCAGCCAAGATCTGAGCGGGAGCTCCTACAATGAGCAGTTCTTC.